What follows are 9 T cell receptor beta chains derived from one specimen sequenced in a study of shared clonotypes between healthy human individuals. Produced via immunoSEQ multiplex PCR; TCRdb's table is partial and in-frame only. The sample has about 490,000 clones; 75% to 85% are singletons. The material sequenced was PBMCs. All receptors come from a woman aged 40 to 50 in good health. Some clones in this sample may be carry-over from other donors' samples.

Remarks on this clone: Other DNA sequences in this specimen translate into the identical CDR3. The V gene is TRBV11-3, the J gene TRBJ2-1, with D maybe TRBD2 (5 bases). Between the trimmed V and J ends, which lost 4 bases and 0 bases, there was a span of 13 bases. Per the germline V gene, CDR1 is SGHNT and CDR2 is YENEEA. The CDR3 is made up of 16 amino acids. The CDR3 DNA sequence: TGTGCCAGCAGCTCGAGGACGGGGAGCTCCTACAATGAGCAGTTCTTC. This sequence encodes CASSSRTGSSYNEQFF. The full variable domain, its missing parts supplied by reference TRBV11-3 and TRBJ2-1, is EAGVVQSPRYKIIEKKQPVAFWCNPISGHNTLYWYLQNLGQGPELLIRYENEEAVDDSQLPKDRFSAERLKGVDSTLKIQPAELGDSAVYLCASSSRTGSSYNEQFFGPGTRLTVL.

The chain recombines TRBV2 with TRBJ2-5; D is undetermined. This CDR3 is 11 amino acids long. Trimming removed 5 bases at V and 2 bases at J, with 3 bases between. Looked up from germline, CDR1 is SNHLY and CDR2 is FYNNEI. The CDR3 loop is CASSLQETQYF. In DNA form, the CDR3 reads TGTGCCAGCAGTTTGCAAGAGACCCAGTACTTC.

This chain uses TRBV28 with TRBJ1-2; 7 bases agree with TRBD1. In germline, CDR1 is MDHEN, CDR2 SYDVKM. Losses at the gene ends were 6 bases for V and 9 bases for J; bases not matched to a gene: 16. This CDR3 comprises 15 residues. The CDR3 loop is CASSLGQAAGGSYTF. The CDR3 nucleotides are TGTGCCAGCAGCCTAGGACAGGCGGCCGGGGGGAGCTACACCTTC.

The V and J genes are TRBV2 and TRBJ2-7, with 8 bases lining up with TRBD1. V was clipped by 10 bases and J by 2 bases; unmatched bases: 7. CDR1 and CDR2 from the germline V gene are SNHLY and FYNNEI. The CDR3 totals 13 residues. The chain's CDR3 is CATNLQGAYEQYF. The CDR3 bases are TGTGCCACCAACCTACAGGGGGCCTACGAGCAGTACTTC.

The V and J genes are TRBV28 and TRBJ1-5, with no clear D. Trimming pared 7 bases from V and 3 bases from J, leaving 10 bases between. The CDR3 length is 13 residues. The germline V gene has CDR1 MDHEN and CDR2 SYDVKM. The CDR3 coding sequence is TGTGCCAGCAAAACGGAGTACAATCAGCCCCAGCATTTT. This translates into CASKTEYNQPQHF.

The rearrangement links TRBV30 to TRBJ1-4, with D hard to call. The CDR3 is 10 residues long. Germline-derived CDR1 and CDR2 are GTSNPN and SVGIG (reference sequence). Trimming stripped 7 bases from V and 5 bases from J, with 5 bases between. The chain's CDR3 is CASLNEKLFF. The CDR3 nucleotides are TGTGCCTCTTTAAATGAAAAACTGTTTTTT.

Regarding this clone: A read error may be the cause here, since a much bigger clone is one base away. The chain combines TRBV29-1 with TRBJ2-7; 10 positions match TRBD2. The CDR3 has 13 amino acids. Germline CDR1 is SQVTM and CDR2 is ANQGSEA. V was clipped by 4 bases and J by 3 bases; unmatched bases: 3. The CDR3 nucleotides read TGCAGCGTTGGCAAGCGGGGGGGCTACGAGCAGTACTTC. It codes for CSVGKRGGYEQYF.

J is TRBJ1-5 and V is TRBV7-9; the D is unclear. V was cut by 5 bases and J by 5 bases, with 10 bases left in between. This CDR3 region has 13 residues. In germline, CDR1 is SEHNR, CDR2 FQNEAQ (reference sequence). CDR3 residues: CASSPVGDQPQHF. CDR3 nucleotide sequence: TGTGCCAGCAGCCCCGTAGGTGATCAGCCCCAGCATTTT.

The chain's CDR3 is CASSRLGASTDTQYF. The CDR3, as DNA: TGTGCCAGCAGCCGGCTCGGGGCAAGCACAGATACGCAGTATTTT. This chain connects TRBV7-2 to TRBJ2-3; D tentatively reads TRBD1 or TRBD2 (5 bases each). Per germline, CDR1 SGHTA and CDR2 FQGNSA. The CDR3 consists of 15 residues. Trimming stripped 5 bases from V and 0 bases from J, with 12 bases between. The variable domain in full, completed from reference TRBV7-2 and TRBJ2-3, reads GAGVSQSPSNKVTEKGKDVELRCDPISGHTALYWYRQSLGQGLEFLIYFQGNSAPDKSGLPSDRFSAERTGGSVSTLTIQRTQQEDSAVYLCASSRLGASTDTQYFGPGTRLTVL.